Below are 27 T cell receptor beta chains sequenced from a single sample in a study of cytomegalovirus exposure and HLA in healthy donors. Primers for the PCR totalled 60 Vbeta and 13 Jbeta. Generated by immunoSEQ multiplex PCR, the TCRdb table keeps only in-frame clones and is missing some. The data hold about 180,000 clones, with about three quarters observed a single time. Sequencing was performed on PBMCs. The receptors were sampled from a man between 18 and 29 years old in good health and CMV-seronegative.

In this sample, this clone turned up a few times. The chain joins TRBV9 to TRBJ2-1; 9 bases map to TRBD2. CDR3 size: 16 residues. J gave up 4 bases and V 4 bases, and 9 bases lay outside the gene matches. Germline V gene lookup returns CDR1 SGDLS and CDR2 YYNGEE. The CDR3 region has the DNA TGTGCCAGCAGCATACCGGGACTAGCACGTTACAATGAGCAGTTCTTC. It encodes CASSIPGLARYNEQFF. The whole variable domain, remainder taken from reference TRBV9 and TRBJ2-1, is DSGVTQTPKHLITATGQRVTLRCSPRSGDLSVYWYQQSLDQGLQFLIQYYNGEERAKGNILERFSAQQFPDLHSELNLSSLELGDSALYFCASSIPGLARYNEQFFGPGTRLTVL.

The rearrangement links TRBV30 to TRBJ1-4, with D possibly matching TRBD1 (6 bases). The CDR3 length is 13 residues. V was shortened by 6 bases and J by 7 bases, with 15 bases between the two germline ends. Germline CDR1 and CDR2: GTSNPN and SVGIG (reference sequence). The CDR3 DNA is TGTGCCTGCGACCGGGACAAATCTGAAAAACTGTTTTTT. The encoded protein is CACDRDKSEKLFF. Drawing the rest from reference TRBV30 and TRBJ1-4, the complete variable domain is SQTIHQWPATLVQPVGSPLSLECTVEGTSNPNLYWYRQAAGRGLQLLFYSVGIGQISSEVPQNLSASRPQDRQFILSSKKLLLSDSGFYLCACDRDKSEKLFFGSGTQLSVL.

The chain employs TRBV27 and TRBJ2-3, with D possibly TRBD2 on 7 matching bases. This CDR3 has 16 residues. Trimming took off 6 bases at V and 0 bases at J, with 16 bases between the two ends. Germline CDR1 and CDR2: MNHEY and SMNVEV (reference sequence). In nucleotides, the CDR3 is TGTGCCAGCAGCATACGGGGGAGGGGGAGCACAGATACGCAGTATTTT. It encodes CASSIRGRGSTDTQYF.

A word on this clone: At one boundary the junction diverges from the germline segment, which might be a read error. V is TRBV7-7 and J is TRBJ2-2, with 9 bases lining up with TRBD1. The CDR3 is 15 residues long. Germline CDR1 SSHAT, CDR2 FNYEAQ (reference sequence). CDR3 in DNA: TGTGCTAGCAGCGCCGGGACAGGGATAGCCGGGGAGCTGTTTTTT. Its translation is CASSAGTGIAGELFF.

This chain connects TRBV9 to TRBJ2-7; the match to TRBD2 covers 11 bases. This CDR3 contains 14 residues. The ends lost 4 bases at V and 4 bases at J; junction bases unmatched: 4. CDR1 is SGDLS, CDR2 YYNGEE, per germline. This chain's CDR3 is CASSQGLADYEQYF. The CDR3 region has the DNA TGTGCCAGCAGCCAGGGACTAGCGGATTACGAGCAGTACTTC.

The CDR3 bases are TGTGCCAGCAGCCGCGGAACGGTATCCTACGAGCAGTACTTC. Its translation: CASSRGTVSYEQYF. This chain joins TRBV5-6 and TRBJ2-5; D is unresolved. Judging by the DNA end, TRBJ2-7 fits better; the J call may be wrong. The CDR3 spans 14 residues. Germline V gene sequence: CDR1 SGHDT, CDR2 YYEEEE.

In DNA, the CDR3 is TGCAGTGCTTTCCAGGGGACCGAGCAGTACTTC. Protein sequence: CSAFQGTEQYF. This chain links TRBV20-1 with TRBJ2-7, with D maybe TRBD1 (6 bases). CDR1 is DFQATT and CDR2 is SNEGSKA in the germline V gene (reference sequence). V was pared by 5 bases and J by 6 bases, with 11 bases between. This CDR3 comprises 11 residues.

The rearrangement links TRBV6-5 to TRBJ2-1; the match to TRBD2 covers 7 bases. Trimming took 2 bases from V and 3 from J; bases not matched to a gene: 4. The CDR3 totals 15 residues. Germline V gives CDR1 MNHEY, CDR2 SVGAGI. The CDR3 sequence: CASSYKGGGYNEQFF. The DNA for the CDR3 is TGTGCCAGCAGTTACAAGGGCGGGGGCTACAATGAGCAGTTCTTC.

J is TRBJ2-5 and V is TRBV7-2, with TRBD1 matching over 10 bases. This CDR3 has 14 residues. The germline gives CDR1 SGHTA, CDR2 FQGNSA. The V segment lost 4 bases and the J segment 6 bases; nucleotides outside the gene matches: 5. The CDR3 DNA is TGTGCCAGCAGCTCCGGACAGGGGGGTCAGACCCAGTACTTC. Protein product: CASSSGQGGQTQYF.

To note about this clone: At the DNA level, this CDR3 is encoded by other sequences in the same sample as well. The chain joins TRBV6-6 to TRBJ1-1; 12 bases agree with TRBD1. Germline V gives CDR1 MNHNY, CDR2 SVGAGI (reference sequence). V gave up 0 bases and J gave up 4 bases; unmatched junction bases: 0. There are 15 residues in the CDR3. DNA for the CDR3: TGTGCCAGCAGTTACTCGGGACAGGGGGCCACTGAAGCTTTCTTT. This translates into CASSYSGQGATEAFF.

The CDR3 DNA reads TGTGCCAGCAGCTTAGGGGCAGGGCGGGAAAAACTGTTTTTT. It codes for CASSLGAGREKLFF. The chain uses TRBV7-2 and TRBJ1-4; D may be TRBD1 (5 bases). The CDR3 consists of 14 residues. V lost 1 base and J lost 8, with 11 bases in between. CDR1 is SGHTA, CDR2 FQGNSA, per germline. The full variable domain, completed using reference TRBV7-2 and TRBJ1-4, is GAGVSQSPSNKVTEKGKDVELRCDPISGHTALYWYRQSLGQGLEFLIYFQGNSAPDKSGLPSDRFSAERTGGSVSTLTIQRTQQEDSAVYLCASSLGAGREKLFFGSGTQLSVL.

The chain uses TRBV11-3 and TRBJ1-2, with 8 positions matching TRBD1. The length of the CDR3 is 16 residues. V lost 5 bases and J lost 7; bases outside the gene matches: 15. Germline lookup yields CDR1 SGHNT and CDR2 YENEEA. In nucleotides, the CDR3 is TGTGCCAGCAGCCCTAGCGCCTCAGGGGGCTGGGGTGGCTACACCTTC. This sequence encodes CASSPSASGGWGGYTF.

The rearrangement uses TRBV4-1 and TRBJ2-2, with D tentatively TRBD2 (5 bases). CDR1 is MGHRA and CDR2 is YSYEKL in the germline V gene. V lost 3 bases, J lost 5 bases, and 13 bases lay in between. The CDR3 loop spans 15 amino acids. This CDR3 is CASSQTGLVTGELFF. In nucleotides, the CDR3 is TGCGCCAGCAGCCAGACGGGGTTAGTAACCGGGGAGCTGTTTTTT.

This clone was found a few times. The chain has TRBV4-3 and TRBJ2-4, with 9 bases aligning to TRBD1. There are 18 residues in the CDR3. Germline CDR1 is LGHNA and CDR2 is YSLEER. The V and J ends lost 4 bases and 7 bases, in that order; junction bases with no gene match: 17. CDR3 nucleotides: TGCGCCAGCAGCCCGAGTGCGGGACAGGGTCGAATTTCGAACATTCAGTACTTC. Encoded protein: CASSPSAGQGRISNIQYF.

This chain uses TRBV5-6 with TRBJ1-5; 7 nucleotides match TRBD1. The CDR3 totals 15 residues. V lost 4 bases, J lost 2 bases, and 6 bases stayed unmatched. Per germline, CDR1 SGHDT and CDR2 YYEEEE. As DNA, the CDR3 is TGTGCCAGCAGCCGAGGGGGCTCGGGCAATCAGCCCCAGCATTTT. This encodes CASSRGGSGNQPQHF.

This sequence joins TRBV7-9 and TRBJ2-5, with 7 nucleotides matching TRBD1. The CDR3 totals 13 residues. Germline CDR1 reads SEHNR; CDR2 reads FQNEAQ (reference sequence). V shed 5 bases and J 5 bases; nucleotides not matched to a gene: 5. CDR3 in DNA: TGTGCCAGCAGCCGGGACAGCGCGGAGACCCAGTACTTC. Its translation: CASSRDSAETQYF.

This clone was detected a few times. Written as DNA, the CDR3 is TGTGCCAGCAGCGTAGCCCCCTCTACGAAGCAGTACTTC. Protein: CASSVAPSTKQYF. This chain uses TRBV9 with TRBJ2-7; D is ambiguous. The CDR3 has 13 residues. The germline V and J ends were trimmed by 0 bases and 8 bases, with 12 bases remaining between them. Germline loops: CDR1 SGDLS, CDR2 YYNGEE.

The rearrangement links TRBV5-1 to TRBJ1-4, with 10 bases fitting TRBD1. V lost 1 base and J lost 8; bases outside the gene matches: 8. CDR1 and CDR2 from the germline V gene are SGHRS and YFSETQ. The CDR3 spans 16 residues. CDR3 DNA sequence: TGCGCCAGCAGCTTGCCCACCGGGACAGGGGACGAAAAACTGTTTTTT. It specifies CASSLPTGTGDEKLFF.

The chain is built from TRBV25-1 and TRBJ1-3; no clear D gene. CDR1 MGHDK and CDR2 SYGVNS come from the germline V gene. V lost 2 bases and J lost 8, with 16 bases in between. The CDR3 contains 15 residues. CDR3 amino acids: CASSEKGSRRDTIYF. The CDR3 nucleotides are TGTGCCAGCAGTGAAAAGGGTAGCCGGAGGGACACCATATATTTT.

The chain is built from TRBV27 and TRBJ2-1; TRBD2 aligns across 9 bases. CDR3 size: 12 residues. V gave up 2 bases and J gave up 13 bases; unmatched junction bases: 3. Germline V gene sequence: CDR1 MNHEY, CDR2 SMNVEV (reference sequence). CDR3 region: CASSLIAGAQFF. The CDR3 DNA reads as TGTGCCAGCAGTTTAATAGCGGGAGCCCAGTTCTTC.

The chain has TRBV27 and TRBJ2-7; 8 positions match TRBD2. V trimming: 8 bases; J trimming: 0 bases; junction bases outside the gene matches: 6. The CDR3 has 14 amino acids. The germline V gene encodes CDR1 MNHEY and CDR2 SMNVEV (reference sequence). This CDR3 reads CASGTSGISYEQYF. The DNA for the CDR3 is TGTGCCAGCGGAACTAGCGGCATCTCCTACGAGCAGTACTTC.

The rearrangement links TRBV7-3 to TRBJ1-2; D call uncertain. The CDR3 runs to 16 residues. CDR1 SGHTA and CDR2 FQGTGA come from the germline V gene. The V end lost 2 bases, the J end lost 5 bases, and 18 bases lay between the germline ends. CDR3 sequence (DNA): TGTGCCAGCAGCTTAGGTTCTGGGTTGGGCCTTTATGGCTACACCTTC. Encoded protein: CASSLGSGLGLYGYTF.

This chain uses TRBV30 with TRBJ2-7, with 12 bases that match TRBD1. The CDR3 runs 15 residues. Trimming removed 3 bases from V and 3 bases from J; junction bases left unmatched: 6. Germline assignment: CDR1 GTSNPN and CDR2 SVGIG (reference sequence). The CDR3 DNA reads TGTGCCTGGAGCCCCGGGACAGGGGGCGTCTACGAGCAGTACTTC. Its translation: CAWSPGTGGVYEQYF.

The chain employs TRBV9 and TRBJ2-1; TRBD2 might be the D (6 bases). The V end was cut by 0 bases, the J end by 7 bases, with 17 bases between. The V gene's germline CDR1 is SGDLS and CDR2 YYNGEE. This CDR3 contains 16 residues. The CDR3: CASSVVGSPLGNEQFF. CDR3 DNA: TGTGCCAGCAGCGTAGTCGGGAGTCCCTTAGGTAATGAGCAGTTCTTC.

The chain employs TRBV19 and TRBJ2-1; D call uncertain. Trimming cost V 3 bases and J 4 bases, with 4 bases left between them. Germline loops: CDR1 LNHDA, CDR2 SQIVND (reference sequence). The CDR3 is 12 residues long. CDR3 in amino acids: CASSMRYNEQFF. The CDR3 DNA reads as TGTGCCAGTAGTATGAGGTACAATGAGCAGTTCTTC.

J is TRBJ1-3 and V is TRBV11-2; TRBD1 might be the D (5 bases). CDR1 and CDR2 from the germline V gene are SGHAT and FQNNGV. Between the trimmed V and J ends, which lost 9 bases and 6 bases, there was a span of 18 bases. The CDR3 has 14 residues. CDR3 region: CASRPPGFENTIYF. CDR3 bases: TGTGCCAGTAGACCGCCAGGGTTTGAAAACACCATATATTTT.

The V gene is TRBV19, the J gene TRBJ1-2; D possibly corresponds to TRBD1 (6 bases). The CDR3 runs 14 residues. Germline CDR1 is LNHDA and CDR2 is SQIVND (reference sequence). Trimming took off 7 bases at V and 0 bases at J, with 12 bases between the two ends. CDR3 bases: TGTGCCAGTAACCGGGACAAAGCTAACTATGGCTACACCTTC. It specifies CASNRDKANYGYTF.